The sequence of this T cell receptor beta chain was determined in a study of blood T cell repertoires in COVID-19. As for the study in general: The United States, Italy and Spain supplied acute and convalescent COVID-19 samples. T cells, B-cell-depleted T cells, or PBMCs supplied cDNA or gDNA.

The CDR3 consists of 16 residues. Trimming took 0 bases from V and 3 from J, leaving 14 bases between them. CDR1 and CDR2 from the germline V gene are MNHNY and SVGAGI (reference sequence). In the original processing: The assay estimated nucleated cells by amplifying reference gene primers. Assay: immunoSEQ multiplex PCR; the TCRdb copy retains only in-frame clones and omits some. For V, J and clone size, that table is used; D and trimming come from the DNA. The data show approximately 140,000 clones, about 90% seen once. The sequenced sample was peripheral blood. The rearrangement joins TRBV6-6 to TRBJ1-2; D may be TRBD1 (5 bases). This TCR derives from a human donor in a cohort sampled during active COVID-19. The CDR3 is CASSYSWRGEDYGYTF. The CDR3 DNA follows: TGTGCCAGCAGTTACTCGTGGAGGGGAGAGGACTATGGCTACACCTTC.